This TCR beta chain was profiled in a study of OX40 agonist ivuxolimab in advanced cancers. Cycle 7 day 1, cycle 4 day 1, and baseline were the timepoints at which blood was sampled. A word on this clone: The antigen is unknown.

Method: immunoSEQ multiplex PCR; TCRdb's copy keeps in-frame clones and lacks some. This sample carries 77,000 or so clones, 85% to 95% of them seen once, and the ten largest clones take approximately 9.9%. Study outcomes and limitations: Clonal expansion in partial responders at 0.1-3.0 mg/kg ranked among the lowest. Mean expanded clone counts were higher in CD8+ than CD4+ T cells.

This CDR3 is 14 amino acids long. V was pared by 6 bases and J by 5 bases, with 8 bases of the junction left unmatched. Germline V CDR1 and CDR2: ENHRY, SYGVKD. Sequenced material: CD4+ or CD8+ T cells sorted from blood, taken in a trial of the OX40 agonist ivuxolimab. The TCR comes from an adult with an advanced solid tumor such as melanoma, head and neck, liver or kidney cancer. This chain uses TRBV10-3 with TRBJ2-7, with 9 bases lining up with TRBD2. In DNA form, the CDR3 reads TGTGCCATCAGCCCGGGACTAGCTTCCCACGAGCAGTACTTC. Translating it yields CAISPGLASHEQYF.